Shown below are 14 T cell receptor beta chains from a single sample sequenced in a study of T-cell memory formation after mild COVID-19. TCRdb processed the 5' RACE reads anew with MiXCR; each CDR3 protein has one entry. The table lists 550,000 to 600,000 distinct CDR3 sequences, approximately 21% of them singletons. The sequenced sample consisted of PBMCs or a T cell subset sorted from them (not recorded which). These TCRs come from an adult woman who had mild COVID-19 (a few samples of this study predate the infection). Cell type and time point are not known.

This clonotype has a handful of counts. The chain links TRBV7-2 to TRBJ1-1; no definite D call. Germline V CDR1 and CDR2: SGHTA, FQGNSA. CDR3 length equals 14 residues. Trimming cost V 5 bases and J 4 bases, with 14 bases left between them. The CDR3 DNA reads TGTGCCAGCAGCCCCCAAGGGATCGGCACTGAAGCTTTCTTT. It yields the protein CASSPQGIGTEAFF. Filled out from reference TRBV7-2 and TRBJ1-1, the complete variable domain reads GAGVSQSPSNKVTEKGKDVELRCDPISGHTALYWYRQSLGQGLEFLIYFQGNSAPDKSGLPSDRFSAERTGGSVSTLTIQRTQQEDSAVYLCASSPQGIGTEAFFGQGTRLTVV.

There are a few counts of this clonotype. DNA for the CDR3: TGTGCCAGCAGCTTCAAACCCGGACAGGTAGACACAGATACGCAGTATTTT. Protein product: CASSFKPGQVDTDTQYF. This chain links TRBV7-9 with TRBJ2-3; 7 bases line up with TRBD1. The CDR3 runs 17 residues. After removal of 3 bases from V and 2 bases from J, the junction contained 11 bases not matched to a gene. Germline values: CDR1 SEHNR, CDR2 FQNEAQ (reference sequence).

The CDR3 coding sequence is TGTGCCAGCAGCCAAGGCGAACAGGAGCTCCAAGAGACCCAGTACTTC. Protein sequence: CASSQGEQELQETQYF. The rearrangement uses TRBV3-1 and TRBJ2-5; weak D call: TRBD1 (5 bases). Germline V gene data show CDR1 as LGHDT and CDR2 as YNNKEL (reference sequence). V dropped 1 base and J dropped 1 base, with 13 bases sitting between them. The CDR3 length is 16 residues.

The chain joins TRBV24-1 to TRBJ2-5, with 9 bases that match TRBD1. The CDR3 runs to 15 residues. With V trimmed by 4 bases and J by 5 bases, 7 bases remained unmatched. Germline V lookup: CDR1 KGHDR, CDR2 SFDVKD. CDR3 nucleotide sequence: TGTGCCACCAGTGACACCCCGGACAGGGGTGAGACCCAGTACTTC. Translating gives CATSDTPDRGETQYF.

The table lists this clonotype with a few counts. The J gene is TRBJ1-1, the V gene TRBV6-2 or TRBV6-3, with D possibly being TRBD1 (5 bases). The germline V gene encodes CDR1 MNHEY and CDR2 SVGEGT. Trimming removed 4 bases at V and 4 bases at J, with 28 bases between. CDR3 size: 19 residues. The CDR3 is CASSWARPGWKIRGTEAFF. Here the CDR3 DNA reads TGTGCCAGCAGTTGGGCCAGACCAGGGTGGAAGATTCGGGGCACTGAAGCTTTCTTT.

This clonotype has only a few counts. In DNA, the CDR3 is TGTGCCAGCAGCCAAGTTCGTGGGGGACTAGCGGTTGACAATGAGCAGTTCTTC. Protein: CASSQVRGGLAVDNEQFF. This chain links TRBV14 with TRBJ2-1; 11 bases are a match to TRBD2. There are 18 residues in the CDR3. Germline loops: CDR1 SGHDN, CDR2 FVKESK. After removal of 1 base from V and 5 bases from J, the junction contained 10 bases not matched to a gene.

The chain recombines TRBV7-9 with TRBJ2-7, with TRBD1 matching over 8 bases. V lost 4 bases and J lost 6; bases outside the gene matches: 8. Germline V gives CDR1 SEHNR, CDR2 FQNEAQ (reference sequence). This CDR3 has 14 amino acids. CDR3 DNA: TGTGCCAGCAGCTCCGGACAGGGTAACTCCGAGCAGTACTTC. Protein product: CASSSGQGNSEQYF.

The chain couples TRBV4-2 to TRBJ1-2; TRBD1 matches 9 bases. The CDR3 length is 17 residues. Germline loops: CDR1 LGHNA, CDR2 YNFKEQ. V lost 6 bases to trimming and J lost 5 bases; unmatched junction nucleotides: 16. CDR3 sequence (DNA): TGTGCCAGCAGTGCTTCCCCTCGACAGGGGGAAGGGTATGGCTACACCTTC. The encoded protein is CASSASPRQGEGYGYTF.

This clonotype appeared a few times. DNA for the CDR3: TGTGCCTGGGGGGACAAGAACACCGGGGAGCTGTTTTTT. The encoded protein is CAWGDKNTGELFF. V gene TRBV30 combines with J gene TRBJ2-2; tentative D call: TRBD1 (6 bases). Looked up from germline, CDR1 is GTSNPN and CDR2 is SVGIG (reference sequence). Trimming shortened V by 5 bases and J by 1 base, and 8 bases separated the two germline ends. The CDR3 length is 13 residues. The variable domain in full, completed from reference TRBV30 and TRBJ2-2, reads SQTIHQWPATLVQPVGSPLSLECTVEGTSNPNLYWYRQAAGRGLQLLFYSVGIGQISSEVPQNLSASRPQDRQFILSSKKLLLSDSGFYLCAWGDKNTGELFFGEGSRLTVL.

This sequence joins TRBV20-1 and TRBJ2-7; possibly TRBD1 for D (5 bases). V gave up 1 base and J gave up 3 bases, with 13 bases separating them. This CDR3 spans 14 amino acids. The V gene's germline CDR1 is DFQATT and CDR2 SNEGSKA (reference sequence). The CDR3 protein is CSARVYGAYYEQYF. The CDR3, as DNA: TGCAGTGCTAGAGTTTATGGGGCTTACTACGAGCAGTACTTC.

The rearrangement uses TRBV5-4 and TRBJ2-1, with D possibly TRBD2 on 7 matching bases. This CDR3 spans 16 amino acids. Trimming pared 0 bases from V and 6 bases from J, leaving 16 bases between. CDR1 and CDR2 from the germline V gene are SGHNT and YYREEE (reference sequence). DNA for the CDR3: TGTGCCAGCAGCTTGGCCCGGACTAGGGGGGTCAATGAGCAGTTCTTC. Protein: CASSLARTRGVNEQFF.

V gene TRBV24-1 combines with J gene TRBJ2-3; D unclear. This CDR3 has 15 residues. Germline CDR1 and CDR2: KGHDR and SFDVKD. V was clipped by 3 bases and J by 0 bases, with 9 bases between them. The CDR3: CATSDPAESTDTQYF. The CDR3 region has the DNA TGTGCCACCAGTGATCCCGCAGAAAGCACAGATACGCAGTATTTT.

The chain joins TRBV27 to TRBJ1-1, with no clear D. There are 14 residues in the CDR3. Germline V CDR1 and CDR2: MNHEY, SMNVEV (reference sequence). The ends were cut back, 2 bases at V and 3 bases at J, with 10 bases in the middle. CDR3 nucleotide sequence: TGTGCCAGCAGTTTAAGCCGAGGTTACACTGAAGCTTTCTTT. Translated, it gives CASSLSRGYTEAFF.

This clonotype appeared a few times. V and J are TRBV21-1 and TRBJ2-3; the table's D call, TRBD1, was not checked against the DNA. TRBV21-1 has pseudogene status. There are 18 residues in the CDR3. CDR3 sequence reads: CASSKEEVSAGGTDTQYF. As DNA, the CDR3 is TGTGCCAGCAGCAAGGAGGAAGTCTCAGCCGGGGGCACAGATACGCAGTATTTT.